This TCR beta chain came from a study of T cell responses to AZD1222 COVID-19 vaccine. Study results and caveats: It should be noted that donors were predominantly white British and more often female, and clonal diversity was possibly underestimated.

With regard to this clone: Its matching antigen is unknown.

The assay was immunoSEQ multiplex PCR, and TCRdb's table has in-frame clones only and misses some. The sample records about 170,000 clones, over 80% being singletons. The source was peripheral blood, collected 28 days after the second dose of the MenACWY control vaccine. The sequence derives from an adult who received the MenACWY meningococcal vaccine as a control.

CDR3 nucleotide sequence: TGCAGCGTTGGGGTAGGGATGAACACTGAAGCTTTCTTT. This translates into CSVGVGMNTEAFF. The chain uses TRBV29-1 and TRBJ1-1; D gene uncertain. Germline CDR1 SQVTM, CDR2 ANQGSEA. The V gene lost 4 bases and the J gene lost 0 bases, with 9 bases spanning the gap. The CDR3 loop spans 13 amino acids.